This T cell receptor beta chain was documented in a study of neoadjuvant anti-PD-1 for oral cavity cancer (dated by TCRdb to 2020 to 2022). For the study in its entirety: Three to four biweekly doses of nivolumab at 3 mg/kg were mostly administered to patients before curative-intent surgical resection. A fourth nivolumab dose was given around day 43 to patients without progression, and definitive surgical resection was performed in those patients on days 50-56. Under RECIST 1.1, a patient counted as a responder if showing complete response, partial response or stable disease, and as a non-responder if showing progression. There were about a dozen patients in the parent correlative cohort, and the response rate was around 30%.

Beyond this particular receptor, the publication reports: Higher pretreatment blood TCRbeta clonality and lower post-treatment tumor TCRbeta clonality were correlated with higher pretreatment blood Treg/Th17 ratios. Within PBMCs, T cell clonality (Gini index) was significantly higher in non-responders than responders after neoadjuvant nivolumab. Only a few patients per response group were included in the TCR analyses, and the authors called for validation in larger cohorts.

PBMC libraries used mostly roughly 500 ng of input genomic DNA for deep sequencing, with six replicates per sample. Following the manufacturer's instructions, the team built TCRbeta libraries using the immunoSEQ hsTCRbeta kit. Sequencing of the completed libraries took place using an Illumina NovaSeq 6000 S4 flow cell after they had been pooled to about 3 nM. From the authors' description of their analysis: Raw data preprocessing and quality control were performed with the immunoSEQ Analyzer. The analysis was limited to productive rearrangements, and each clonotype was defined by a unique CDR3 amino acid sequence. Repertoire clonality was estimated as the Gini-Simpson index, which was calculated using the R package tcR. Student's t test was used to compare Gini indices, and Pearson correlation was used to assess associations with tumor size change. TCRdb holds this immuneACCESS table with in-frame rearrangements only. Some clones are missing; in checked studies, unresolved V genes explain under half, and the rest has no known cause. Clone size and V and J calls were adopted from that table, with D and trimming inferred from the DNA. Here the sample has some 13,000 clones; under 85% occur a single time. 2.8% of the sample is held by the ten biggest clonotypes.

Comments on this clone: The antigen it binds to is not known. The record has no base qualities; no much larger clone is one base away.

The sample's time point label is to be understood as: after neoadjuvant nivolumab, at surgical resection. Patients were newly diagnosed with stage II-IVA oral cavity squamous cell carcinoma and had received no prior systemic or radiation treatment. The cohort consisted of patients with HPV-negative, locally advanced oral cavity squamous cell carcinoma. Peripheral blood mononuclear cells were analyzed directly and were not maintained or expanded in culture. Samples came from a longitudinal correlative study of a single-arm phase II trial of neoadjuvant nivolumab in oral cavity squamous cell carcinoma. Genomic DNA-based TCRbeta sequencing was performed on subject-matched pre- and post-treatment PBMCs and tumors from three responders and three non-responders. Peripheral blood mononuclear cells were collected before nivolumab treatment and were collected again after treatment, at the time of surgery. The Maxwell RSC DNA from Cells kit was used to isolate genomic DNA from PBMCs.

V trim: 5 bases; J trim: 4 bases; unmatched bases: 4. Taken from cysteine to phenylalanine, the CDR3 has 14 residues. Here the CDR3 DNA is all that survives: 42 bases in frame from base 1. CDR1 and CDR2, looked up from the germline V gene, are SGHVS and FNYEAQ. The chain links TRBV7-6 with TRBJ2-1, with 8 bases matching TRBD1. Source: PBMCs, taken after nivolumab (anti-PD-1) treatment. The receptor's source is a person between 35 and 79 years old with oral cavity squamous cell carcinoma. The CDR3 reads CASSRRTGYNEQFF. The nucleotides are TGTGCCAGCAGCCGACGGACAGGGTACAATGAGCAGTTCTTC.